This T cell receptor beta chain was observed in a study of CD8+CD57+ T cells in acquired aplastic anemia. As for the study in general: Across the sorted CD4+ and CD8+ cells, DNA amounts averaged about 3 ug. General observations from the study: Around 27 sequences, all CD8+ CDR3, were shared between patients and controls. Between patients and controls, CD8+ Simpson's diversity did not vary significantly.

This clonotype was seen only a few times. Its matching antigen is unknown. Genomic DNA, serving as template, underwent TCR beta VDJ and CDR3 profiling. TCRdb reprocessed the reads with MiXCR, giving one entry per CDR3 protein. Among about 150,000 distinct CDR3 sequences listed, less than 45% were seen once. V gave up 4 bases and J gave up 8 bases, with 12 bases separating them. Germline CDR1 is MDHEN and CDR2 is SYDVKM. The length of the CDR3 is 13 residues. The specimen sequenced was sorted CD4+, CD8+, or CD8+CD57+ T cells (not recorded which) from PBMCs. V usage is TRBV28 and J usage is TRBJ2-1; D unresolved. This sequence was found in a human donor in good health, serving as a control. The CDR3 nucleotides read TGTGCCAGCAGTTCGCCGGGCTTGTATGAGCAGTTCTTC. Translating it yields CASSSPGLYEQFF.